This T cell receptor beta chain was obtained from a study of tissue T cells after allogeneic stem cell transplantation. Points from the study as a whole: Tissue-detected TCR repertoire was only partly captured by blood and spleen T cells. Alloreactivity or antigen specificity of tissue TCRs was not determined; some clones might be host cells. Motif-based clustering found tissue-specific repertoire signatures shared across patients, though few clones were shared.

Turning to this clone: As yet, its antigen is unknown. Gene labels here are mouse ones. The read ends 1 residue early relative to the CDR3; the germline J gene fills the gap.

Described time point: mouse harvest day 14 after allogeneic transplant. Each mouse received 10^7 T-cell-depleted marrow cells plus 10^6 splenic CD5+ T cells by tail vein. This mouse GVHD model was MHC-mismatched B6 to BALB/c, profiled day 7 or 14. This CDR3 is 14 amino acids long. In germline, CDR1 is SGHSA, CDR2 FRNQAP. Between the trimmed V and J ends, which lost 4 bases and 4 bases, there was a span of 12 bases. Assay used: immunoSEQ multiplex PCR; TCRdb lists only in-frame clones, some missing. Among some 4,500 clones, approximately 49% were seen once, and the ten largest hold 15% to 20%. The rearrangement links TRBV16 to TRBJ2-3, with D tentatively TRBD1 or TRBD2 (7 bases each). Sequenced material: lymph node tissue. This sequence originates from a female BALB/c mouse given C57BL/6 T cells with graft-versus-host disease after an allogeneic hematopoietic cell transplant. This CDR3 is CASSSPGGPETLYF. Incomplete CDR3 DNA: TGTGCAAGCAGCTCCCCAGGGGGGCCAGAAACGCTGTAT.